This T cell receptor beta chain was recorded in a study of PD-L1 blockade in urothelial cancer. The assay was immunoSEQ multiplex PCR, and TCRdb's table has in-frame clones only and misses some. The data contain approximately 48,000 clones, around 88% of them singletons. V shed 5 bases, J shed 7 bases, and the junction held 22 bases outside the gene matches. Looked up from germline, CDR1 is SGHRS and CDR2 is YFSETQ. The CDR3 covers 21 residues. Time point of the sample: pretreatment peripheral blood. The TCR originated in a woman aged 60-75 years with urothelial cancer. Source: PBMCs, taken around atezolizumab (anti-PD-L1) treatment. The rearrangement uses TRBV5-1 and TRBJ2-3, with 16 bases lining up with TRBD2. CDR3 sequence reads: CASSFTQAPGLAGGPRNTQYF. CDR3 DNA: TGCGCCAGCAGTTTCACTCAGGCCCCGGGACTAGCGGGAGGGCCACGAAATACGCAGTATTTT.